Listed below are T cell receptor beta chains from one sample, sequenced in a study of tumor and adjacent non-tumor tissue in lung cancer. Using its own MiXCR run on the multiplex PCR reads, TCRdb lists one record per CDR3 protein. The data hold about 80,000 distinct CDR3 sequences, with approximately 79% observed a single time. The sequenced material came from lung tumor tissue. All receptors derive from a woman in her fifties or sixties with non-small cell lung cancer. CDR3s include the opening cysteine and the closing phenylalanine or tryptophan. D genes are given only for firm matches. Not every row has a clone size; where given, it reads once, few, many or a size class.

NA,TRBV20-1,NA,TRBJ2-5,14,CNAPGGCLRETQYF,TGCAATGCTCCAGGAGGATGTTTAAGAGAGACCCAGTACTTC
NA,TRBV6-2/TRBV6-3,NA,TRBJ2-3,11,CARQDTDTQYF,TGTGCCAGACAGGACACAGATACGCAGTATTTT
NA,TRBV12-3/TRBV12-4,TRBD2,TRBJ2-7,14,CASTPSTSREGQYF,TGTGCTAGCACCCCCTCCACTAGTCGGGAGGGGCAGTACTTC
NA,TRBV4-1,NA,TRBJ1-1,16,CACSQDLYRRNTEAFF,TGCGCCTGCAGCCAAGATTTGTACAGGCGGAACACTGAAGCTTTCTTT
NA,TRBV20-1,NA,TRBJ2-5,15,CSATKPTGNCETQYF,TGCAGTGCTACCAAACCGACGGGGAACTGTGAGACCCAGTACTTC
few,TRBV6-2/TRBV6-3,TRBD2,TRBJ2-1,17,CASSYSGLVGVYNEQLF,TGTGCCAGCAGTTACTCCGGACTAGTGGGAGTCTACAATGAGCAGCTCTTC
NA,TRBV29-1,TRBD2,TRBJ2-3,12,CSVETSIYTQYF,TGCAGCGTTGAGACTAGCATATATACGCAGTATTTT
NA,TRBV11-2,TRBD1,TRBJ2-5,15,CASSFPAGGAETQYF,TGTGCCAGCAGCTTCCCAGCAGGGGGAGCAGAGACCCAGTACTTC
NA,TRBV11-2,NA,TRBJ2-5,13,CVISDVGVETQYF,TGTGTCATCAGCGACGTAGGTGTAGAGACCCAGTACTTC
NA,TRBV29-1,NA,TRBJ1-2,12,CSVEVGGYGHTF,TGCAGCGTTGAGGTCGGGGGCTATGGCCACACTTTC
NA,TRBV12-3/TRBV12-4,NA,TRBJ1-5,14,CASSQRDVNQAQHF,TGTGCCAGCAGTCAACGGGACGTCAATCAGGCCCAGCATTTC
NA,TRBV10-3,TRBD1,TRBJ2-7,15,CANSLGTGNSYEQYF,TGTGCCAACAGTCTCGGGACAGGGAACTCCTACGAGCAGTACTTC
NA,TRBV10-2,NA,TRBJ2-1,16,CASSESVSGFSNEHFF,TGCGCCAGCAGTGAGTCGGTCTCGGGGTTTAGCAATGAGCACTTCTTC
NA,TRBV6-5,NA,TRBJ2-2,13,CARRPRGRGELFF,TGTGCCAGGAGGCCCAGGGGTCGCGGGGAGCTGTTTTTT
NA,TRBV29-1,NA,TRBJ2-5,13,CSVVVGDWETQYF,TGCAGCGTTGTTGTGGGAGATTGGGAGACCCAGTACTTC
NA,TRBV12-3/TRBV12-4,NA,TRBJ2-3,12,CASSLNIDMQYF,TGTGCCAGCAGTTTGAACATAGATATGCAGTATTTT
NA,TRBV29-1,NA,TRBJ2-7,13,CNVDGRRVEEQYF,TGCAACGTTGATGGTAGGAGGGTAGAGGAGCAATACTTC
NA,TRBV11-2,TRBD2,TRBJ2-1,16,CASSQIILAGDIEQFF,TGTGCCAGCAGTCAGATTATACTAGCGGGGGACATTGAGCAGTTCTTC
few,TRBV29-1,NA,TRBJ2-7,14,CGVAIRDETYEQYF,TGCGGCGTTGCCATAAGGGATGAAACATACGAGCAGTACTTC
NA,TRBV11-2,NA,TRBJ2-7,15,CASSLGIGVTYEQYF,TGTGCCAGTAGCCTCGGGATAGGGGTTACCTACGAGCAGTACTTC
NA,TRBV11-1,TRBD1,TRBJ2-3,13,CASRRTGIDMQYF,TGTGCCAGCAGAAGGACAGGGATCGATATGCAGTATTTT
NA,TRBV11-2,TRBD2,TRBJ2-7,15,CASSPWASGYYEEYF,TGTGCCAGCAGCCCTTGGGCTAGCGGCTACTACGAGGAGTACTTC
NA,TRBV12-3/TRBV12-4,NA,TRBJ1-2,14,CASSWTCYNYGYAF,TGTGCCAGCAGTTGGACATGTTATAACTATGGCTACGCCTTC
NA,TRBV6-1,NA,TRBJ2-5,14,CASSDVQEYETKYF,TGTGCCAGCAGTGATGTGCAGGAGTACGAGACCAAGTACTTC
NA,TRBV6-2/TRBV6-3,NA,TRBJ2-3,16,CTSSYAEWEATDTQYF,TGTACCAGCAGTTACGCGGAGTGGGAGGCGACAGATACGCAGTATTTT
NA,TRBV11-2,NA,TRBJ2-2,14,CPSSRAAAPGELFF,TGTCCCAGCAGCCGCGCTGCGGCGCCCGGGGAGCTATTTTTT
NA,TRBV20-1,TRBD2,TRBJ2-7,12,CNATGTRGMKYF,TGCAATGCTACCGGGACTAGAGGGATGAAGTACTTC
once,TRBV29-1,NA,TRBJ2-7,12,CSVGGGSNKQYF,TGCAGCGTTGGGGGTGGGAGCAATAAGCAGTACTTC
NA,TRBV29-1,NA,TRBJ2-1,14,CSVEWHTGAWEQGF,TGCAGCGTTGAATGGCACACGGGGGCATGGGAGCAGGGCTTT
NA,TRBV4-1,NA,TRBJ2-5,13,CASSASGGETHYF,TGCGCCAGCAGCGCCTCTGGGGGAGAGACCCATTACTTC
many,TRBV20-1,TRBD2,TRBJ2-5,15,CSASWTRETQETQYF,TGCAGTGCTAGTTGGACTAGGGAAACCCAAGAGACCCAGTACTTC
NA,TRBV29-1,TRBD2,TRBJ2-7,12,CNALAGSYEQYF,TGCAACGCACTAGCGGGGTCCTACGAGCAGTACTTC
NA,TRBV7-9,NA,TRBJ1-5,14,CATSLEAGKQPQHF,TGTGCCACCAGCTTGGAGGCGGGGAAACAGCCCCAGCATTTT
NA,TRBV12-3/TRBV12-4,NA,TRBJ1-6,14,CASSLRGRNSPLHF,TGTGCCAGCAGTTTGAGAGGGCGAAATTCACCCCTACACTTT
NA,TRBV20-1,NA,TRBJ2-3,16,CSARGPVGDMIDTQYF,TGCAGTGCTAGAGGTCCAGTGGGAGATATGATAGATACGCAGTATTTT
NA,TRBV28,TRBD2,TRBJ2-7,14,CAGSRLSGGHEQYF,TGTGCCGGCAGTCGGCTATCGGGAGGACACGAGCAGTACTTC
NA,TRBV20-1,NA,TRBJ2-3,14,CGAAGGLTMDTRYF,TGCGGTGCGGCAGGCGGGCTTACGATGGATACGCGGTATTTT
NA,TRBV24-1,NA,TRBJ2-3,14,CATNDWHSTDTQYF,TGTGCCACCAATGATTGGCACTCAACAGATACGCAGTATTTT
NA,TRBV29-1,NA,TRBJ2-7,13,CSVRRGTSYEQYF,TGCAGCGTGCGTCGGGGTACCTCCTACGAGCAGTACTTC
NA,TRBV29-1,NA,TRBJ2-7,14,CSVELAWGTYEQYF,TGCAGCGTTGAATTAGCGTGGGGCACATACGAGCAGTACTTC
few,TRBV20-1,NA,TRBJ2-7,13,CSARDVVYPEQYF,TGCAGTGCTAGAGATGTGGTCTACCCCGAGCAGTATTTC
NA,TRBV12-3/TRBV12-4,NA,TRBJ2-5,13,CAIIKQGKETQYF,TGTGCCATCATTAAACAGGGTAAAGAGACCCAGTACTTC
NA,TRBV5-4,TRBD2,TRBJ2-3,12,CASILGGDTHYF,TGTGCCAGCATCTTGGGAGGGGATACGCATTATTTT
NA,TRBV4-3,NA,TRBJ2-1,18,CPSSQDAAGRVSYNEQFF,TGCCCCAGCAGCCAAGATGCGGCTGGCCGGGTCTCCTACAATGAGCAGTTCTTC
NA,TRBV20-1,TRBD2,TRBJ2-7,14,CSTAPSGTPYEQYF,TGTAGTACGGCGCCTAGCGGAACCCCCTACGAGCAGTACTTC
NA,TRBV20-1,NA,TRBJ2-3,16,CSASQNSGRAMDTQYF,TGCAGTGCTAGCCAAAATAGCGGTAGGGCCATGGATACGCAGTATTTT